This T cell receptor beta chain came from a study of Graves' ophthalmopathy and Graves' hyperthyroidism. Study-level background: Peripheral blood was obtained at first diagnosis, ahead of any treatment.

In this cohort, patients with other autoimmune diseases, uncontrolled infections, pregnancy or lactation were excluded. This clonotype was detected ten times or more. Its antigen remains unknown. RNA transcripts were the source from which TCR beta CDR3 regions were amplified. HTBI-primed RT-PCR formed the first round, and a multiplex PCR formed the second. TCRdb used MiXCR to reprocess the multiplex PCR reads, holding one entry per CDR3 protein. The table records nearly 400,000 distinct CDR3 sequences, around 20% of them present only once. In germline, CDR1 is MGHRA, CDR2 YSYEKL. This CDR3 has 17 amino acids. Trimming stripped 0 bases from V and 4 bases from J, with 18 bases between. Study conclusions and caveats: Blood contained most expanded thyroid clonotypes exceeding 0.001 frequency.

The sequence was obtained from a woman between 18 and 29 years old with Graves' ophthalmopathy. The chain recombines TRBV4-1 with TRBJ2-5; D is perhaps TRBD2 (6 bases). The source material was peripheral blood. CDR3 in DNA: TGCGCCAGCAGCCAAGAGACCCCCGGGGGTCCGCGAGAGACCCAGTACTTC. Its translation: CASSQETPGGPRETQYF.